This T cell receptor beta chain comes out of a study of cytomegalovirus exposure and HLA in healthy donors. Study-level findings and limits: DRB1 showed the most TCR associations and HLA-C the fewest in a later analysis, as rates varied by HLA locus. A missense variant in DCLRE1C was later tied to TCR beta V- and J-gene trimming.

The table lists this clone with a few counts. Its antigen is unidentified. Primers: 60 Vbeta forward and 13 Jbeta reverse. Libraries were prepared by immunoSEQ multiplex PCR; TCRdb keeps only in-frame clonotypes and omits some of them. The sample lists about 120,000 clones, about four fifths seen once, with about 2.4% in the top ten. CDR3 length equals 15 residues. Germline trimming cut 0 bases from V and 4 bases from J; bases unmatched to any gene: 3. CDR1 and CDR2 (germline): LGHNT, FRNRAP. Sequencing was carried out using PBMCs. This chain joins TRBV12-5 and TRBJ1-3, with 7 bases lining up with TRBD1. This sequence was found in a woman aged 40 to 50 in good health and CMV-seronegative. CDR3 in DNA: TGTGCTAGTGGTTTGGTACAGGGGTTCGGAAACACCATATATTTT. This encodes CASGLVQGFGNTIYF.